This paragraph reports one T cell receptor beta chain. The target of this receptor is not known. No base quality values were provided; no much bigger clone lies one nucleotide off. The CDR3 starts with the cysteine, ends with the phenylalanine, and has 13 residues. Just the 39-base CDR3 DNA is kept, in frame starting at base 1. Cut back by 0 bases and 15 bases, the V and J ends lie 16 bases apart. CDR1 and CDR2 are read off the germline V gene as SGDLS and YYNGEE. These data originate in a study of siplizumab effects on memory and regulatory T cells (dated by TCRdb to the late 2010s). For the study in its entirety: The effect of the anti-CD2 antibody siplizumab on alloreactive T-cell subsets was examined in allogeneic mixed lymphocyte reactions constructed from human PBMCs. Results and caveats for the whole study, not just this receptor: Compared with memory T cells, unstimulated naive T cells appeared more diverse, and naive cells seemed to make a substantial contribution to the alloresponse. Because sequences at frequencies below about 10^-5 were poorly captured, only a minor fraction of alloreactive clones could be mapped back to unstimulated subsets. No functional confirmation was obtained for the suppressive function of proliferating Tregs from siplizumab cultures. Roughly 75-95% of proliferating CD4+ or CD8+ clones could not be assigned a naive or memory phenotype. Siplizumab significantly reduced the cumulative frequency of alloreactive sequences traceable to unstimulated CD4+ memory T cells. Among mappable alloreactive CD4+ clones, the Treg-derived fraction averaged approximately 63% with siplizumab versus 26.9% in control reactions.

The library was built by means of the immunoSEQ multiplex PCR assay. Roughly 9.8 x 10^4 TCR templates per sample were assayed on the deep sequencing platform. Genomic DNA extracted from sorted T cells was used for TCRbeta CDR3 sequencing. Per the source publication's procedure: The R programming language was used for clonal analysis of TCRbeta CDR3 data. Alloreactive CD4+ and CD8+ clones were identified by comparing unstimulated samples to CFSE-low samples taken after the reaction. Alloreactive CD4+ clones were assigned to regulatory or non-regulatory origin by matching sequences to sorted unstimulated Treg and non-Treg repertoires. TCRdb holds this immuneACCESS table with in-frame rearrangements only. Some clones are missing; in checked studies, unresolved V genes explain under half, and the rest has no known cause. For V, J and clone size, that table is used; D and trimming come from the DNA. The sample table shows about 82,000 clones, and about 91% are seen once. The ten top clones hold around 1.4% of the sample.

Sorted unstimulated T cells and proliferating T cells recovered from mixed lymphocyte reactions underwent TCRbeta CDR3 sequencing. Fresh whole blood from some ten HLA-typed healthy donors was used as the source from which PBMCs were isolated. Unstimulated CD4+ regulatory T cells were FACS-sorted to map the origin of alloreactive clones. The sequence came from a human donor in good health. Sample: Tregs sorted from blood. The rearranged segments are TRBV9 and TRBJ2-1; the D region is possibly TRBD1 or TRBD2, each matching across 6 bases. The DNA is as follows: TGTGCCAGCAGCGTAGGGGGGGCTAGCAGTTTGTTCTTC. Translation gives CASSVGGASSLFF.